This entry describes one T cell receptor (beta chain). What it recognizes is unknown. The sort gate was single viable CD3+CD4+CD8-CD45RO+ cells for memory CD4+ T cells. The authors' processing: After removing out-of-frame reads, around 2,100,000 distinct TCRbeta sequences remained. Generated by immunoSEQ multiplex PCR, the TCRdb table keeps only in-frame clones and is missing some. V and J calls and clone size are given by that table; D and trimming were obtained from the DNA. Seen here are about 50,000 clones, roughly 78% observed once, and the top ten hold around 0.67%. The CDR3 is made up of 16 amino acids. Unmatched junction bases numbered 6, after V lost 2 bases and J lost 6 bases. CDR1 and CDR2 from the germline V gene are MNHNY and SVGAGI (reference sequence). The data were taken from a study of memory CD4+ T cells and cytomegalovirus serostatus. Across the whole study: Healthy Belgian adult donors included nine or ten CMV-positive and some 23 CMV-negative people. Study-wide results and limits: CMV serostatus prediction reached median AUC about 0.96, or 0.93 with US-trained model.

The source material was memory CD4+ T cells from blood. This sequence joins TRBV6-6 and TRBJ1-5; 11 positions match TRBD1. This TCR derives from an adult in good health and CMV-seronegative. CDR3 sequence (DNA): TGTGCCAGCAGTTACCAAGGACAGGGGGCTAGTCAGCCCCAGCATTTT. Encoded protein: CASSYQGQGASQPQHF.